These 17 T cell receptor beta chains originate from one sample sequenced in a study of blood T cell repertoires in COVID-19. Here immunoSEQ multiplex PCR was the method, and the copy in TCRdb shows in-frame clones only, minus some. The sample records roughly 120,000 clones, about 83% being singletons. Sequences were obtained from peripheral blood. The receptors stem from a human donor in a cohort sampled during active COVID-19.

J is TRBJ2-1 and V is TRBV14; 8 positions agree with TRBD2. This CDR3 contains 17 residues. Germline V gene data show CDR1 as SGHDN and CDR2 as FVKESK. Trimming at V came to 0 bases and at J to 4 bases, leaving 8 bases not matched to a gene. The CDR3 reads CASSQDNLGTRYNEQFF. The CDR3 region has the DNA TGTGCCAGCAGCCAAGATAACCTCGGGACTAGATACAATGAGCAGTTCTTC.

The chain combines TRBV7-2 with TRBJ1-1; TRBD1 matches at 9 bases. The CDR3 sequence is 15 residues long. Germline V CDR1 and CDR2: SGHTA, FQGNSA. Losses at the gene ends were 4 bases for V and 4 bases for J; bases not matched to a gene: 7. As DNA, the CDR3 is TGTGCCAGCAGCTCTAAACAGGGGGCGGGCACTGAAGCTTTCTTT. It yields the protein CASSSKQGAGTEAFF.

The chain employs TRBV9 and TRBJ2-1; possible D gene TRBD2, 6 bases. The V gene's germline CDR1 is SGDLS and CDR2 YYNGEE. This CDR3 has 14 amino acids. Trimming pared 0 bases from V and 8 bases from J, leaving 12 bases between. The CDR3 spells CASSVVGGNDEQFF. Here the CDR3 DNA reads TGTGCCAGCAGCGTAGTGGGGGGAAACGATGAGCAGTTCTTC.

In its sample, this clone was seen once. V is TRBV7-2 and J is TRBJ2-6; no definite D call. Trimming took 5 bases from V and 6 from J, leaving 5 bases between them. CDR3 length: 12 residues. Germline V gene sequence: CDR1 SGHTA, CDR2 FQGNSA. CDR3 residues: CASSPVANVLTF. For the CDR3, the DNA is TGTGCCAGCAGCCCTGTGGCCAACGTCCTGACTTTC.

Here the CDR3 DNA reads TGTGCCAGCAGCCTAACCATCGAACAGGAGACTGGAAACACCATATATTTT. It codes for CASSLTIEQETGNTIYF. The chain couples TRBV7-2 to TRBJ1-3, with a possible D match to TRBD1 (5 bases). This CDR3 spans 17 amino acids. Germline loops: CDR1 SGHTA, CDR2 FQGNSA. V was clipped by 5 bases and J by 2 bases, with 19 bases between them.

This chain connects TRBV5-1 to TRBJ2-1; 8 nucleotides match TRBD2. V dropped 0 bases and J dropped 6; count of bases not matched to a gene: 8. The CDR3 consists of 16 residues. CDR1 and CDR2 from the germline V gene are SGHRS and YFSETQ. Written as DNA, the CDR3 is TGCGCCAGCAGCTTGGCCGTGGGGAGCGGGAGCAATGAGCAGTTCTTC. It translates to CASSLAVGSGSNEQFF.

This clone was detected a few times. The chain couples TRBV19 to TRBJ2-6; 7 nucleotides agree with TRBD1. The CDR3 contains 16 residues. V shed 4 bases and J 2 bases; nucleotides not matched to a gene: 5. Germline V gene lookup returns CDR1 LNHDA and CDR2 SQIVND (reference sequence). The CDR3 DNA follows: TGTGCCAGTAGTACCCAGGGGACAGCTGGGGCCAACGTCCTGACTTTC. Translating gives CASSTQGTAGANVLTF.

The rearrangement joins TRBV6-2 or TRBV6-3 to TRBJ2-1, with D possibly being TRBD1 (5 bases). Germline CDR1 is MNHEY and CDR2 is SVGEGT. CDR3 size: 13 residues. Trimming removed 0 bases at V and 15 bases at J, with 15 bases between. The DNA of the CDR3 is TGTGCCAGCAGTTACTCGGCCGGACACTACGGGTTCTTC. Translation gives CASSYSAGHYGFF.

The V call is TRBV19, the J call TRBJ2-7; 8 nucleotides align to TRBD1. CDR1 is LNHDA, CDR2 SQIVND, per germline (reference sequence). After removal of 4 bases from V and 2 bases from J, the junction contained 4 bases not matched to a gene. The CDR3 is 14 amino acids. CDR3 amino acids: CASSTGQGPYEQYF. CDR3 DNA sequence: TGTGCCAGTAGTACAGGACAGGGACCCTACGAGCAGTACTTC.

CDR3 nucleotide sequence: TGCGCCAGCAGCCAAGGTGGGCGGGAGGGCCTTTACGAGCAGTACTTC. It yields the protein CASSQGGREGLYEQYF. This rearrangement joins TRBV4-1 to TRBJ2-7; 9 bases match TRBD2. Germline assignment: CDR1 MGHRA and CDR2 YSYEKL. The ends lost 1 base at V and 4 bases at J; junction bases unmatched: 8. The CDR3 sequence is 16 residues long.

The chain couples TRBV6-5 to TRBJ1-1, with a possible D match to TRBD1 (6 bases). Germline loops: CDR1 MNHEY, CDR2 SVGAGI. The CDR3 is 15 amino acids. Trimming cost V 0 bases and J 4 bases, with 12 bases left between them. The CDR3: CASSYSGQRITEAFF. The CDR3 DNA is TGTGCCAGCAGTTACTCGGGACAACGGATCACTGAAGCTTTCTTT.

The chain couples TRBV18 to TRBJ1-3, with D maybe TRBD1 (6 bases). The CDR3 totals 17 residues. Germline CDR1 reads KGHSH; CDR2 reads LQKENI. The V and J ends lost 3 bases and 4 bases respectively, with 19 bases between them. CDR3 protein: CASSPEVMGHGGNTIYF. DNA of the CDR3: TGTGCCAGCTCACCTGAAGTGATGGGACACGGAGGAAACACCATATATTTT. Full variable domain (outside the CDR3, taken from reference TRBV18 and TRBJ1-3): NAGVMQNPRHLVRRRGQEARLRCSPMKGHSHVYWYRQLPEEGLKFMVYLQKENIIDESGMPKERFSAEFPKEGPSILRIQQVVRGDSAAYFCASSPEVMGHGGNTIYFGEGSWLTVV.

This clone was counted once. Germline and junction disagree at one end, which may indicate a read error. In the same sample, other DNA sequences code for this CDR3. The V gene is TRBV3-1 (or the pseudogene TRBV3-2), the J gene TRBJ2-1; a weak D match, TRBD2 (6 bases). Germline lookup yields CDR1 LGHDT and CDR2 YNNKEL (reference sequence). This CDR3 is built from 16 residues. The CDR3 coding sequence is TGTGCCAGCAGCCCCGCGGGGCGGACGAGTTACAATGAGCAATTCTTC. Translation: CASSPAGRTSYNEQFF.

This clone was counted once. CDR3 sequence (DNA): TGTGCCAGCAGCGTAGCGAGCTTGACTAGCGGGAGTAGCCCCTACAATGAGCAGTTCTTC. It yields the protein CASSVASLTSGSSPYNEQFF. The chain joins TRBV9 to TRBJ2-1, with 12 bases lining up with TRBD2. The V segment lost 0 bases and the J segment 2 bases; nucleotides outside the gene matches: 12. The CDR3 loop spans 20 amino acids. CDR1 and CDR2 (germline): SGDLS, YYNGEE.

The chain employs TRBV12-3 or TRBV12-4 and TRBJ1-1; unclear D gene. V was cut by 3 bases and J by 11 bases, with 16 bases left in between. The CDR3 has 13 residues. The DNA of the CDR3 is TGTGCCAGCAGTTTCGGGGATCTAGATAGGGCTTTCTTT. Protein: CASSFGDLDRAFF.

The chain carries TRBV9 and TRBJ1-4, with D tentatively TRBD1 (5 bases). Germline assignment: CDR1 SGDLS and CDR2 YYNGEE. The CDR3 runs 16 residues. V lost 0 bases to trimming and J lost 4 bases, with 13 bases between them. The CDR3 DNA reads TGTGCCAGCAGCGTAGGAGTCGGGGGGAATAATGAAAAACTGTTTTTT. Amino acid sequence: CASSVGVGGNNEKLFF.

CDR3 protein: CASSVAKTYNEQFF. CDR3 coding DNA: TGTGCCAGCAGTGTGGCAAAAACCTACAATGAGCAGTTCTTC. The rearrangement uses TRBV11-2 and TRBJ2-1; no firm D call. The germline V gene encodes CDR1 SGHAT and CDR2 FQNNGV. Trimming pared 6 bases from V and 2 bases from J, leaving 11 bases between. The CDR3 runs 14 residues.